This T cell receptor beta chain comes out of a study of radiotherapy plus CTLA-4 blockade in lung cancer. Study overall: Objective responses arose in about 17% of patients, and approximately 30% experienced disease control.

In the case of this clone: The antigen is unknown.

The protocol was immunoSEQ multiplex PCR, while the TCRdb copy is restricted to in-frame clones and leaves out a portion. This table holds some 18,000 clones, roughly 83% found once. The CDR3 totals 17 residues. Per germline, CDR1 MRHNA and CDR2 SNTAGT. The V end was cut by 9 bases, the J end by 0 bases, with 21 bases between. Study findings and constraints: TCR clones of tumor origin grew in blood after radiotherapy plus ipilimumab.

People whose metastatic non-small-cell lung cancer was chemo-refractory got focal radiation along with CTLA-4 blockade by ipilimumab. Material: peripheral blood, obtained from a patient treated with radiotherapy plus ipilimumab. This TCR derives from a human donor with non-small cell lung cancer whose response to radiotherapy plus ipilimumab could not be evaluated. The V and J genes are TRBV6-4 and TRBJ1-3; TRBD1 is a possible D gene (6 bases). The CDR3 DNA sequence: TGTGCCAGGAGCAAGGGGGACACTTCCAACTCTGGAAACACCATATATTTT. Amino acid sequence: CARSKGDTSNSGNTIYF.